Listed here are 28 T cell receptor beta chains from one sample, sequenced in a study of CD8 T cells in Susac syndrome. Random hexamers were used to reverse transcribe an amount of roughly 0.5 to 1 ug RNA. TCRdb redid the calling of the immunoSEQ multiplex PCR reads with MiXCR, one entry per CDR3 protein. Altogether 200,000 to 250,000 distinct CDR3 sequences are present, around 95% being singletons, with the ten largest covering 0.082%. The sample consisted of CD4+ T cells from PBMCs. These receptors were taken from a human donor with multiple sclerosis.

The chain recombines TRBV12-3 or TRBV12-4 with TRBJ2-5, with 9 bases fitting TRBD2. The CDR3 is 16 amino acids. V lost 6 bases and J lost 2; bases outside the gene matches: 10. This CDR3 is CASSLGTSPWQETQYF. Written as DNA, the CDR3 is TGTGCCAGCAGCCTAGGGACTAGCCCATGGCAAGAGACCCAGTACTTC.

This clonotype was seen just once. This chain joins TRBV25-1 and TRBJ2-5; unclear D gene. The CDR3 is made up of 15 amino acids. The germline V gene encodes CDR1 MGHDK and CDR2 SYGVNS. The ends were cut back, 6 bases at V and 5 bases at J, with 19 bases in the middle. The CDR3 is CASRPRTALGETQYF. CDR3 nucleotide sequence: TGTGCCAGCAGACCCAGGACCGCCTTAGGGGAGACCCAGTACTTC.

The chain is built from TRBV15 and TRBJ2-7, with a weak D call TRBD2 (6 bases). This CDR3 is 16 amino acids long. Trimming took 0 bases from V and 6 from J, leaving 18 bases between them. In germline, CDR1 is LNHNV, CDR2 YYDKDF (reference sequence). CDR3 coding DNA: TGTGCCACCAGCAGAGATTGGACCCGGAGGGATGTCGAGCAGTACTTC. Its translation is CATSRDWTRRDVEQYF.

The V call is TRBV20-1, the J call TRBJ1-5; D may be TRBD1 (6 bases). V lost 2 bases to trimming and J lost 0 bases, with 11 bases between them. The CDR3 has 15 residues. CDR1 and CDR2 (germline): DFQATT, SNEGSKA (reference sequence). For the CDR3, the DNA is TGCAGTGCTAGAAACAGGGTGGATAGCAATCAGCCCCAGCATTTT. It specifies CSARNRVDSNQPQHF.

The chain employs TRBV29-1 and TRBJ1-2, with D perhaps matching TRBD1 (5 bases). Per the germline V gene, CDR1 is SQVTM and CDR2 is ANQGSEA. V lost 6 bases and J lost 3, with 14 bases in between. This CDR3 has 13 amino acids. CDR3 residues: CSVAHSTDYGYTF. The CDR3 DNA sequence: TGCAGCGTCGCACACTCGACAGACTATGGCTACACCTTC.

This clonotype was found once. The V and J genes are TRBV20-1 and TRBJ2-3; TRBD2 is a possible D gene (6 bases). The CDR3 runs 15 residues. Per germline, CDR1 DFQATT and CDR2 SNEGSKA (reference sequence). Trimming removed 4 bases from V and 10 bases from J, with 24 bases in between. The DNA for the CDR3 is TGCAGTGCTATGGCAAAGCGGGCCTTCTTTGATGCGCAGTATTTT. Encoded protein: CSAMAKRAFFDAQYF.

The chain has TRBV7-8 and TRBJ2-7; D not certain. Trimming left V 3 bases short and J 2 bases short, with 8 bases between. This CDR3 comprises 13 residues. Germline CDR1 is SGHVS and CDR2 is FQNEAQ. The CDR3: CASSLSFAYEQYF. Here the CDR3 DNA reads TGTGCCAGCAGCTTGAGCTTTGCCTACGAGCAGTACTTC. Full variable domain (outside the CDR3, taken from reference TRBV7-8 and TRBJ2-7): GAGVSQSPRYKVAKRGQDVALRCDPISGHVSLFWYQQALGQGPEFLTYFQNEAQLDKSGLPSDRFFAERPEGSVSTLKIQRTQQEDSAVYLCASSLSFAYEQYFGPGTRLTVT.

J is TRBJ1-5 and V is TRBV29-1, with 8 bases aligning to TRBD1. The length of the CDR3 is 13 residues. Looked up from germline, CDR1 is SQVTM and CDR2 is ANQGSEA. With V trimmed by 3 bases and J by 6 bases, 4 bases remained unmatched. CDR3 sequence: CSVEEDRGQPQHF. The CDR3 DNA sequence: TGCAGCGTTGAGGAAGACAGGGGTCAGCCCCAGCATTTT.

This CDR3 reads CASSLLGGGGSREQYF. The CDR3 DNA reads as TGTGCCAGCAGTTTACTTGGGGGGGGCGGTTCGAGGGAGCAGTACTTC. The chain is built from TRBV12-3 or TRBV12-4 and TRBJ2-7, with D maybe TRBD2 (7 bases). This CDR3 has 16 residues. V gave up 2 bases and J gave up 7 bases, with 21 bases separating them.

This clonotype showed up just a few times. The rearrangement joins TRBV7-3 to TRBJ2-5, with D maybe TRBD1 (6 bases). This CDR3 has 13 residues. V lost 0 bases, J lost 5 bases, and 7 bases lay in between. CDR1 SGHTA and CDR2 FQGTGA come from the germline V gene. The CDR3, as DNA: TGTGCCAGCAGCTTAACGGGGGCGGAGACCCAGTACTTC. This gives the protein CASSLTGAETQYF. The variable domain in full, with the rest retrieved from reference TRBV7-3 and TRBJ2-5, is GAGVSQTPSNKVTEKGKYVELRCDPISGHTALYWYRQSLGQGPEFLIYFQGTGAADDSGLPNDRFFAVRPEGSVSTLKIQRTERGDSAVYLCASSLTGAETQYFGPGTRLLVL.

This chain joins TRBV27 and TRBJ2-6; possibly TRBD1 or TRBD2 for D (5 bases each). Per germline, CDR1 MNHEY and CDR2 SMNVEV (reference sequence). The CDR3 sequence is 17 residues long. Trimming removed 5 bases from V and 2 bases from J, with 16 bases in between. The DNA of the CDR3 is TGTGCCAGCAGTCAGGTGGGGGTAACTACTGGGGCCAACGTCCTGACTTTC. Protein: CASSQVGVTTGANVLTF.

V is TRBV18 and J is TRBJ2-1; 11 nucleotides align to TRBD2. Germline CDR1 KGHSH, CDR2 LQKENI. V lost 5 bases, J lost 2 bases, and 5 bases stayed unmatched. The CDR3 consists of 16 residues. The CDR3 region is CASSFTTSGTYNEQFF. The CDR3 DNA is TGTGCCAGCTCATTCACGACTAGCGGGACCTACAATGAGCAGTTCTTC.

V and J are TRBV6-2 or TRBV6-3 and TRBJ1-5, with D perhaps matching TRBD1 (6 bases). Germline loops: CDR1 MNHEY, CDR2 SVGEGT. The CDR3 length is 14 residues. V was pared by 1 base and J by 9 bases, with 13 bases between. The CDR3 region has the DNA TGTGCCAGCAGTTACTTACAGGGTCCATCGCCCCAGCATTTT. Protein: CASSYLQGPSPQHF.

The CDR3 DNA reads as TGTGCCAGCAGCCAAGCTCATAGCGGCCTCTACAATGAGCAGTTCTTC. It is translated as CASSQAHSGLYNEQFF. The chain carries TRBV3-1 and TRBJ2-1; maybe TRBD2 (6 bases). CDR1 and CDR2 (germline): LGHDT, YNNKEL (reference sequence). Trimming stripped 1 base from V and 3 bases from J, with 13 bases between. The CDR3 length is 16 residues.

CDR3 DNA: TGTGCCAGCAGCCTAGGGGCGTTGAATGAGCAGTTCTTC. This codes for CASSLGALNEQFF. The V and J genes are TRBV28 and TRBJ2-1; weak D call: TRBD1 (5 bases). Trimming shortened V by 6 bases and J by 7 bases, and 13 bases separated the two germline ends. This CDR3 contains 13 residues. Germline V CDR1 and CDR2: MDHEN, SYDVKM.

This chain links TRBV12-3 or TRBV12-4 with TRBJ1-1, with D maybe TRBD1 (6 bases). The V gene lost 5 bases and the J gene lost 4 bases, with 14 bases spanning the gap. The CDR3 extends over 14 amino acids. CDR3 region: CASSLVGGSTEAFF. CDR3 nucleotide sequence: TGTGCCAGCAGTCTGGTAGGGGGGAGCACTGAAGCTTTCTTT.

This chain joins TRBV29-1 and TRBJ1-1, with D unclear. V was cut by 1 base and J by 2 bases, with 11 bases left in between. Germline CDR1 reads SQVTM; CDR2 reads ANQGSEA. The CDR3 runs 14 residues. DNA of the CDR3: TGCAGCGTTGAAGTGGTAGGGCCTAACACTGAAGCTTTCTTT. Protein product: CSVEVVGPNTEAFF.

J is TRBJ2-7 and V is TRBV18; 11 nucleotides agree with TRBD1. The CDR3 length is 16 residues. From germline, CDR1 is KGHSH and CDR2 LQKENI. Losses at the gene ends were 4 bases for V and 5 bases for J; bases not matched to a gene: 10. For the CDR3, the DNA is TGTGCCAGCTCACGACAGTCGGGACAGGGGGTAGACGAGCAGTACTTC. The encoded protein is CASSRQSGQGVDEQYF.

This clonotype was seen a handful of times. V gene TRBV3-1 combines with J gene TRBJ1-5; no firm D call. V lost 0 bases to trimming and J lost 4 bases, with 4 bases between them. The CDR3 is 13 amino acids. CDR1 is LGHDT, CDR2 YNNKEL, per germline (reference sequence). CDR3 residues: CASSQDVNQPQHF. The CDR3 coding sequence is TGTGCCAGCAGCCAAGATGTAAATCAGCCCCAGCATTTT.

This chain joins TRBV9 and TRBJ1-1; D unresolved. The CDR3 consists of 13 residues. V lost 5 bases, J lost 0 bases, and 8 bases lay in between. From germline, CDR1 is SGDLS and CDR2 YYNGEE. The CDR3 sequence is CASSFRMNTEAFF. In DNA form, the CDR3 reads TGTGCCAGCAGTTTCAGGATGAACACTGAAGCTTTCTTT.

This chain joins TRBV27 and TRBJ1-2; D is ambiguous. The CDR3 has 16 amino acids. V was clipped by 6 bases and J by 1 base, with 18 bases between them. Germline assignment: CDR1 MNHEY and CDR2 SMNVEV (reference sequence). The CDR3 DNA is TGTGCCAGCAGCGCGCGGGCGGGCAGCGTTAACTATGGCTACACCTTC. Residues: CASSARAGSVNYGYTF.

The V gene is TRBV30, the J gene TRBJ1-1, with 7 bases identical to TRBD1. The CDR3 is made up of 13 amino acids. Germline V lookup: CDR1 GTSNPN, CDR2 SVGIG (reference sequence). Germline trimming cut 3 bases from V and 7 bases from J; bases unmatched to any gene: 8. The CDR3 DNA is TGTGCCTGGAGGCTTCCCGGGACAGATGAAGCTTTCTTT. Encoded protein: CAWRLPGTDEAFF.

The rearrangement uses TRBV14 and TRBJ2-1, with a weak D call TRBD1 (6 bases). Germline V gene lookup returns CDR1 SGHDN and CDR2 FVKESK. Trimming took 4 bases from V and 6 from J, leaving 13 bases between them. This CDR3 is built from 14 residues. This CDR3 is CASSRFQGSNEQFF. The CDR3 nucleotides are TGTGCCAGCAGCCGGTTTCAGGGGTCCAATGAGCAGTTCTTC. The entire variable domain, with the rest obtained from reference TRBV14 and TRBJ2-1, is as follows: EAGVTQFPSHSVIEKGQTVTLRCDPISGHDNLYWYRRVMGKEIKFLLHFVKESKQDESGMPNNRFLAERTGGTYSTLKVQPAELEDSGVYFCASSRFQGSNEQFFGPGTRLTVL.

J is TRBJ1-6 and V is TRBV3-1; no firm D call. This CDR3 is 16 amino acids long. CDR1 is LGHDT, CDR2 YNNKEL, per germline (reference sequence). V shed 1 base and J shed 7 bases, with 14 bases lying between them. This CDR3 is CASSQVSGRGNSPLHF. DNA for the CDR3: TGTGCCAGCAGCCAAGTTTCCGGGAGAGGGAATTCACCCCTCCACTTT.

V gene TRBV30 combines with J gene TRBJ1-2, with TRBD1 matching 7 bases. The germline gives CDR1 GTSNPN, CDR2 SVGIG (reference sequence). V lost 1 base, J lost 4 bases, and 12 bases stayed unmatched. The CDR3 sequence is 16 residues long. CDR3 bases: TGTGCCTGGAGTGCAGACAGGGTCTACGAGGGCTATGGCTACACCTTC. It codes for CAWSADRVYEGYGYTF.

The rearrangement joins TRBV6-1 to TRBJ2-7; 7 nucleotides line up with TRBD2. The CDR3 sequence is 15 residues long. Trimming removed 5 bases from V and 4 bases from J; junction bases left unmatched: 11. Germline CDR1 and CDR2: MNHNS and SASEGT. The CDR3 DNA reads TGTGCCAGCAGTCCCATTCCCGGGGGGAATTACGAGCAGTACTTC. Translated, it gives CASSPIPGGNYEQYF.

The CDR3 loop is CASSLVGLNTEAFF. DNA for the CDR3: TGTGCCAGCAGCTTAGTTGGGCTGAACACTGAAGCTTTCTTT. The chain recombines TRBV11-2 with TRBJ1-1; D gene unclear. Germline CDR1 and CDR2: SGHAT and FQNNGV. V lost 1 base to trimming and J lost 0 bases, with 6 bases between them. The CDR3 covers 14 residues. The complete variable domain, with remaining parts taken from reference TRBV11-2 and TRBJ1-1, reads EAGVAQSPRYKIIEKRQSVAFWCNPISGHATLYWYQQILGQGPKLLIQFQNNGVVDDSQLPKDRFSAERLKGVDSTLKIQPAKLEDSAVYLCASSLVGLNTEAFFGQGTRLTVV.

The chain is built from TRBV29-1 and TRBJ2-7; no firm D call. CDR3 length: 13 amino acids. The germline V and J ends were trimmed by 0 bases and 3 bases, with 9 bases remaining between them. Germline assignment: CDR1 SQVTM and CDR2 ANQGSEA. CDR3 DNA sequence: TGCAGCGTTGAAGACGGCACGCACTACGAGCAGTACTTC. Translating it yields CSVEDGTHYEQYF.